This entry is about one T cell receptor (beta chain). This clone was seen a single time. What antigen it recognizes has not been identified. The sample holds no much larger clone one base away, and base qualities are not on file. This record belongs to a study of T cell responses to AZD1222 COVID-19 vaccine (dated by TCRdb to about 2021). Background on the whole study: A total of approximately 240 trial participants underwent TCR sequencing, of whom roughly 210 had received two doses of AZD1222 and around 26 had received two doses of the MenACWY control vaccine. Enrollment into the trials was organized by age into subgroups of 18-55, 56-69 and 70-plus years, and those subgroups contained roughly 150, 30 and 60 TCR-sequenced participants, respectively.

The CDR3, cysteine through phenylalanine, is 14 amino acids long. Of the read, only the CDR3 DNA is kept; its 42 bases are in frame from base 1. Taken from the germline V gene, the CDR1 and CDR2 loops are SNHLY and FYNNEI. The V and J ends are trimmed by 7 bases and 4 bases, leaving 14 bases between them. The CDR3 regions of human TCRbeta chains were analyzed by immunosequencing. The study's own analysis went as follows. TCRs in the repertoires were matched against a reference library of SARS-CoV-2-specific TCRs that had been generated with the MIRA antigen-specificity platform. Breadth was defined as the fraction of unique TCRs that were SARS-CoV-2-associated, and depth was defined as the fraction of total T cells that were SARS-CoV-2-associated. Using the MIRA data, each spike-specific TCR was assigned both to the spike region to which the TCR was reactive and to a CD4 or CD8 class. Log10-transformed breadth and depth values were compared by one-way ANOVA with Sidak's multiple comparisons tests. TCRdb stores this immuneACCESS table with in-frame sequences only. Part of the clones is absent; in the studies checked, under half of the shortfall reflects unresolved V genes, and no reason is known for the rest. That table is the source of V, J and clone size, and D and trimming were worked out from the DNA. The sample table records 140,000 to 150,000 clones; 93% of these occur just once. The top ten hold 9% to 15% of the sample.

General study outcomes and caveats: Vaccine-associated CD4 TCRs spanned the whole spike protein, with dominant responses in regions 160-218 and 743-854. Only five to seven AZD1222 recipients were SARS-CoV-2 seropositive at baseline, limiting conclusions about previously exposed vaccinees. Reportedly, almost half of the unique spike-specific TCRs recognized epitopes lying outside the regions that are mutated in the B.1.351 and B.1.1.7 variants. Spike-specific TCR breadth and depth rose significantly after two AZD1222 doses compared with day 0 and with MenACWY recipients. Because no samples from the day 14 peak response were available, repertoires could be characterized only after the peak T cell response. Most participants were white British and females outnumbered males, and the authors suggested that clonal diversity may have been underestimated. In the small 56-69-year group, the increase in depth fell short of significance, most likely because of low power.

Sample time point, as interpreted from the label and publication: sample from adult after SARS-CoV-2 infection, after symptom onset. Two convalescent COVID-19 patients, sampled after symptom onset from adults with prior SARS-CoV-2 infection, were also TCR-sequenced for comparison. This receptor was identified in an adult who had recovered from COVID-19. This sample comprised peripheral blood, obtained after recovery from COVID-19. The chain joins TRBV2 to TRBJ2-1; the D gene is perhaps TRBD2, from 6 matching bases. The CDR3 protein is CASIGGNVYNEQFF. In nucleotides, the sequence is TGTGCCAGCATCGGCGGGAATGTATACAATGAGCAGTTCTTC.